This TCR beta chain was recovered during a study of blood T cell repertoires in COVID-19. As for the study in general: From T cells, B-cell-depleted T cells, or PBMCs came the material, which was cDNA or gDNA.

This CDR3 contains 14 residues. The germline V gene encodes CDR1 SGHRS and CDR2 YFSETQ. Unmatched junction bases numbered 8, after V lost 4 bases and J lost 7 bases. Recovered status in Cohort 3 required two negative PCRs, clearance, or symptom resolution. Libraries were prepared by immunoSEQ multiplex PCR; TCRdb keeps only in-frame clonotypes and omits some of them. The sample holds a few hundred thousand clones; approximately 87% are singletons and the top ten take approximately 1.3%. J is TRBJ1-2 and V is TRBV5-1; 9 nucleotides agree with TRBD1. The specimen was PBMCs or T cells enriched from blood (not recorded which). The receptor was isolated from a man aged 25 to 40 who had recovered from COVID-19. CDR3 residues: CASSAHRDRVGYTF. The CDR3 DNA follows: TGCGCCAGCAGCGCCCATCGGGACAGGGTTGGCTACACCTTC.